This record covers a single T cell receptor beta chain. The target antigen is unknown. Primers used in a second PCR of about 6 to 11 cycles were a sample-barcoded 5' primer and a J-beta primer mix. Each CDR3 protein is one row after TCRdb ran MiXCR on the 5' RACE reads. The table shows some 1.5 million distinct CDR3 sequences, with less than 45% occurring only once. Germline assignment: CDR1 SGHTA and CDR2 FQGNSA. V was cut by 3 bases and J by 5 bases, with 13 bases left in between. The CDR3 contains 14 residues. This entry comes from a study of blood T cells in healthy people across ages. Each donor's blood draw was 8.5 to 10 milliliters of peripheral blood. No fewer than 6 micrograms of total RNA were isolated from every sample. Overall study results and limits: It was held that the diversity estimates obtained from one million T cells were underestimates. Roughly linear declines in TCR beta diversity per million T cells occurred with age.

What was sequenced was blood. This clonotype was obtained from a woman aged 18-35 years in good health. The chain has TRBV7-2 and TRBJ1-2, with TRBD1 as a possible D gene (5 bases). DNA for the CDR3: TGTGCCAGCAGCTTTGCCCCGCGACAGTATGGCTACACCTTC. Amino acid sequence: CASSFAPRQYGYTF.